This T cell receptor (beta chain) originates from a study of graft-versus-host responses after intestinal transplantation. Study-wide findings and caveats: Recipient marrow contained GvH clones, some of which appeared first in ileum or blood. Individuals carrying graft-donor T cell macrochimerism showed high graft-versus-host to host-versus-graft clonal ratios in allografts.

Comment on this clone: Its antigen is still unknown.

Repertoires were generated with immunoSEQ multiplex PCR, while TCRdb's copy carries only in-frame clones and drops some. The table includes around 87,000 clones, less than 95% detected once. The source was unstimulated CD8+ T cells sorted from spleen or lymph node cells, collected before transplant. This receptor was obtained from a human donor who was the organ donor for an intestinal transplant.

The chain's CDR3 is CASSRQGRDEQYF. DNA for the CDR3: TGTGCCAGCAGCCGACAGGGGCGGGACGAGCAGTACTTC. This rearrangement joins TRBV6-5 to TRBJ2-7; 8 bases match TRBD1. The germline CDR1 and CDR2 sequences are MNHEY and SVGAGI. The CDR3 is made up of 13 amino acids. With V trimmed by 6 bases and J by 5 bases, 6 bases remained unmatched.